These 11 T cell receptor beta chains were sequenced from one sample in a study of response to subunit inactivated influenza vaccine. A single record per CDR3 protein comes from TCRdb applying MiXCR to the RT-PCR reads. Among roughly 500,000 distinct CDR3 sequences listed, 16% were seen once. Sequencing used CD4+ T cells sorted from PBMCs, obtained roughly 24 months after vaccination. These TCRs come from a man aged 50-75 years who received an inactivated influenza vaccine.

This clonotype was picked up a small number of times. CDR3 in DNA: TGTGCCAGCAGTCAGACACAGTATTCTAACTATGGCTACACCTTC. Its protein product is CASSQTQYSNYGYTF. V gene TRBV6-1 combines with J gene TRBJ1-2, with D uncertain. This CDR3 has 15 residues. The V end was cut by 5 bases, the J end by 0 bases, with 13 bases between. Germline CDR1 is MNHNS and CDR2 is SASEGT.

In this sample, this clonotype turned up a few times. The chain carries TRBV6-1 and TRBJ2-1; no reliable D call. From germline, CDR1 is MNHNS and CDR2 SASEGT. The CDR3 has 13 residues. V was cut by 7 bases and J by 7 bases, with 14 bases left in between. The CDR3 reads CASKGQVSNEQFF. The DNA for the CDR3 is TGTGCCAGCAAGGGCCAAGTTTCGAATGAGCAGTTCTTC.

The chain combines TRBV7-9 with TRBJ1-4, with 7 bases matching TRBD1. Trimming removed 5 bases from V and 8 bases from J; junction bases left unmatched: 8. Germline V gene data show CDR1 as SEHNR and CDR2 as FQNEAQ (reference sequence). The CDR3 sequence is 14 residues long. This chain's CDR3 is CASSNRQGGEKLFF. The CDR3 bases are TGTGCCAGCAGCAATAGACAGGGTGGAGAAAAACTGTTTTTT.

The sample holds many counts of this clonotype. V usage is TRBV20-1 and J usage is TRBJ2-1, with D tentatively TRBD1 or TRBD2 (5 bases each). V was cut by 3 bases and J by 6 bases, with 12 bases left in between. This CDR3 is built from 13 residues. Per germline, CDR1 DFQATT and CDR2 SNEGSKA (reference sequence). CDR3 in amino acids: CSARGPSANEQFF. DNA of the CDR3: TGCAGTGCTAGGGGACCTTCGGCCAATGAGCAGTTCTTC.

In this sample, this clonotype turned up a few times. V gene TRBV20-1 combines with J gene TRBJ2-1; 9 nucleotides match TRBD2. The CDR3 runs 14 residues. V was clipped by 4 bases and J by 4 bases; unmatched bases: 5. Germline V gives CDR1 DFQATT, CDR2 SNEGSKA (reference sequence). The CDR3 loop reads CSAITSGSYNEQFF. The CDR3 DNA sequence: TGCAGTGCTATCACTAGCGGGTCATACAATGAGCAGTTCTTC.

The CDR3 sequence is CASSVGPSWTGENQPQHF. In DNA, the CDR3 is TGTGCCAGCAGTGTTGGACCTAGCTGGACAGGGGAAAATCAGCCCCAGCATTTT. The chain is built from TRBV6-1 and TRBJ1-5; 9 positions match TRBD1. This CDR3 region has 18 residues. J gave up 4 bases and V 4 bases, and 14 bases lay outside the gene matches. Germline V lookup: CDR1 MNHNS, CDR2 SASEGT.

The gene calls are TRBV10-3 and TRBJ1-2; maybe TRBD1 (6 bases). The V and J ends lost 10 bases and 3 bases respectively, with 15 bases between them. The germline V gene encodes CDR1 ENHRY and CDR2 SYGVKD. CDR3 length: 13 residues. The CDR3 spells CATGGSGDYGYTF. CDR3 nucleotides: TGTGCCACCGGGGGCTCAGGGGACTATGGCTACACCTTC.

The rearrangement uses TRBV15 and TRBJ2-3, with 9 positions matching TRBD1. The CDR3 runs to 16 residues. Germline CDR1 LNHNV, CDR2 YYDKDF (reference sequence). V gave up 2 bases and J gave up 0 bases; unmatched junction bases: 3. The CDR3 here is CATSRSQGASTDTQYF. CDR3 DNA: TGTGCCACCAGCAGATCACAGGGGGCCAGCACAGATACGCAGTATTTT. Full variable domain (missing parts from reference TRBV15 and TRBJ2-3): DAMVIQNPRYQVTQFGKPVTLSCSQTLNHNVMYWYQQKSSQAPKLLFHYYDKDFNNEADTPDNFQSRRPNTSFCFLDIRSPGLGDTAMYLCATSRSQGASTDTQYFGPGTRLTVL.

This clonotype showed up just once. The DNA of the CDR3 is TGCAGTGCTAGAGATCCCTCGATAGCGGTCTCCTACAATGAGCAGTTCTTC. As protein: CSARDPSIAVSYNEQFF. The chain joins TRBV20-1 to TRBJ2-1, with D perhaps matching TRBD2 (6 bases). The V gene lost 0 bases and the J gene lost 0 bases, with 15 bases spanning the gap. The CDR3 is 17 amino acids. Germline CDR1 and CDR2: DFQATT and SNEGSKA (reference sequence).

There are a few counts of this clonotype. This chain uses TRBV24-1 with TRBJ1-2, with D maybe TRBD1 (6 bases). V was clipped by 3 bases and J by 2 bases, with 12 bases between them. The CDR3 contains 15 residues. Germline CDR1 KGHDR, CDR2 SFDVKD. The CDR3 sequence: CATSDGITGNYGYTF. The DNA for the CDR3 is TGTGCCACCAGTGATGGAATAACAGGGAACTATGGCTACACCTTC.

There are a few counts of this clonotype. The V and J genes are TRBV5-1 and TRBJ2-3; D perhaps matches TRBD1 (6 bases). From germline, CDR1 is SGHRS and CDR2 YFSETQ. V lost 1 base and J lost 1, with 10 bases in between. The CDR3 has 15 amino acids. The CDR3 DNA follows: TGCGCCAGCAGCTTGACAGGGTCGGGCACAGATACGCAGTATTTT. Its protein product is CASSLTGSGTDTQYF.